This T cell receptor (beta chain) was sequenced in a study of blood T cells in healthy people across ages. This CDR3 is 14 amino acids long. Trimming pared 0 bases from V and 5 bases from J, leaving 8 bases between. The V gene's germline CDR1 is MNHEY and CDR2 SVGAGI. A second 7 to 11 cycle PCR used barcoded and J-beta primers. MiXCR, applied by TCRdb to the 5' RACE reads, yields one record per CDR3 protein. This sample yields around 710,000 distinct CDR3 sequences, of which 35% to 45% are seen a single time; 20% to 25% belongs to the top ten. There are many counts of this clonotype. V and J are TRBV6-5 and TRBJ2-1; weak D call: TRBD2 (5 bases). Sequenced input: blood. The source of this sequence is a woman aged 60-70 years in good health. CDR3 amino acids: CASSYSYGDNEQFF. CDR3 nucleotide sequence: TGTGCCAGCAGTTACTCTTACGGGGACAATGAGCAGTTCTTC.